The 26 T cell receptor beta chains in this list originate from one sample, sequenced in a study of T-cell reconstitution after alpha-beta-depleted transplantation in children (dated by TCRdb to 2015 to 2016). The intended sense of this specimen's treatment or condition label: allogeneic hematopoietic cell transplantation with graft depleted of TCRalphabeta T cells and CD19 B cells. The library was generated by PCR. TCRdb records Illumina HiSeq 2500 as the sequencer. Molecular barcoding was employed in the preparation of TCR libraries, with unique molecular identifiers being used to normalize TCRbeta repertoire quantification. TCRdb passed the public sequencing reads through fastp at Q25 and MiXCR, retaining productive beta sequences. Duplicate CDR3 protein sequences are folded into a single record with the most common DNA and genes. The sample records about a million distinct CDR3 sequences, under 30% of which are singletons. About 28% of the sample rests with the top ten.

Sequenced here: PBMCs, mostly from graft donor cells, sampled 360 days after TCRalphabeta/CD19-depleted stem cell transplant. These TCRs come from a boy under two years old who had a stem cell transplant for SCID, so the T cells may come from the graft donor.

CDR3 nucleotides: TGTGCCAGCTTAAGCGGGGGGATAAACACCGGGGAGCTGTTTTTT. Translation: CASLSGGINTGELFF. The genes are TRBV28 and TRBJ2-2; 9 positions match TRBD2. Looked up from germline, CDR1 is MDHEN and CDR2 is SYDVKM. The CDR3 covers 15 residues. The ends lost 8 bases at V and 2 bases at J; junction bases unmatched: 6.

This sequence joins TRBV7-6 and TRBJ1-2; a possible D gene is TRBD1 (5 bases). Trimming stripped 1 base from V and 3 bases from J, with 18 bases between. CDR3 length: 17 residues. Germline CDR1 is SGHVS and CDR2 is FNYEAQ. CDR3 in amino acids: CASSLVGGATVDYGYTF. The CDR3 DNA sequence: TGTGCCAGCAGCTTAGTAGGAGGGGCCACAGTGGACTATGGCTACACCTTC.

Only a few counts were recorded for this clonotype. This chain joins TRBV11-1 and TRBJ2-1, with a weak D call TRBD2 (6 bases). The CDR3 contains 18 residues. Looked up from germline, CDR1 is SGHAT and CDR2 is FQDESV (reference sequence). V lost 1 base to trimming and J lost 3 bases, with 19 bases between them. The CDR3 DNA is TGTGCCAGCAGCTTAGTATCCTTAGCGGTTGGGGACTACAATGAGCAGTTCTTC. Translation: CASSLVSLAVGDYNEQFF.

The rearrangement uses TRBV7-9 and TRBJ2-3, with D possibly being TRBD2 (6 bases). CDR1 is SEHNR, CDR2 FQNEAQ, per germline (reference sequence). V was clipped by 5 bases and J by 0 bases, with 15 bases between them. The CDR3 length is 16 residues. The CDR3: CASSPWRGASTDTQYF. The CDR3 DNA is TGTGCCAGCAGCCCCTGGAGGGGAGCTAGCACAGATACGCAGTATTTT.

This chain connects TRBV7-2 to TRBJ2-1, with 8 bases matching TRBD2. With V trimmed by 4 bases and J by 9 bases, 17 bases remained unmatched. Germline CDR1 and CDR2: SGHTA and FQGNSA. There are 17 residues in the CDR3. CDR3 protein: CASSSQYRVAGSGEQFF. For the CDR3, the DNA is TGTGCCAGCAGCTCCCAGTACCGGGTAGCGGGGAGCGGTGAGCAGTTCTTC.

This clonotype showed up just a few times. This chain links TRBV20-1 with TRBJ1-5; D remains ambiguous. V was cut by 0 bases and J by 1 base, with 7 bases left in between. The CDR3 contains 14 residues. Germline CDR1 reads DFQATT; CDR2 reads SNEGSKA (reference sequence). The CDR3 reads CSARDARSNQPQHF. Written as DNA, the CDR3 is TGCAGTGCTAGAGACGCCAGGAGCAATCAGCCCCAGCATTTT.

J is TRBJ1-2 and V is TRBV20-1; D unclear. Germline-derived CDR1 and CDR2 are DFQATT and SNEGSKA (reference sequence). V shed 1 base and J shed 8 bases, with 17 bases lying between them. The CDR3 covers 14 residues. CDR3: CSARVRVLWRGYTF. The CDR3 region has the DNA TGCAGTGCTAGAGTTCGGGTTCTCTGGCGGGGCTACACCTTC.

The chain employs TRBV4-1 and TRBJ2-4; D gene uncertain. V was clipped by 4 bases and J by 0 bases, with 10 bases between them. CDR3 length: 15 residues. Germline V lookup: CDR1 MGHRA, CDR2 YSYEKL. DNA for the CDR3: TGCGCCAGCAGCCCAGAAGGTATAGCCAAAAACATTCAGTACTTC. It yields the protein CASSPEGIAKNIQYF.

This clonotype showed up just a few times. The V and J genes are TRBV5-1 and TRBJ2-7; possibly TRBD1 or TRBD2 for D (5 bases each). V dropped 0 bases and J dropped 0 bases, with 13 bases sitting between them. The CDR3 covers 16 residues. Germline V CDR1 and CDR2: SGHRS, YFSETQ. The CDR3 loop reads CASSLAAWDDSYEQYF. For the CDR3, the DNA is TGCGCCAGCAGCTTGGCGGCATGGGACGACTCCTACGAGCAGTACTTC.

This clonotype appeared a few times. The CDR3 coding sequence is TGTGCCACCAGTGGGGGGGGAGAATCCTACAATGAGCAGTTCTTC. It encodes CATSGGGESYNEQFF. The chain links TRBV24-1 to TRBJ2-1; the match to TRBD2 covers 7 bases. The germline CDR1 and CDR2 sequences are KGHDR and SFDVKD. V gave up 5 bases and J gave up 1 base; unmatched junction bases: 4. This CDR3 has 15 residues.

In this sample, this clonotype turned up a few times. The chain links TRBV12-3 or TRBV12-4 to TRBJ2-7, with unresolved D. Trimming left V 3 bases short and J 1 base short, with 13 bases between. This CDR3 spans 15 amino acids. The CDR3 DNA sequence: TGTGCCAGCAGTTTTAGCATAGTTTTTTCCTACGAGCAGTACTTC. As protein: CASSFSIVFSYEQYF.

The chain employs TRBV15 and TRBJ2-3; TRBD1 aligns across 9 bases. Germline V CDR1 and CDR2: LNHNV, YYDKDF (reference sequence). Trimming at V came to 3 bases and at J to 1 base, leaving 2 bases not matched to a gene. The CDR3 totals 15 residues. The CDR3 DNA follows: TGTGCCACCAGCAGGGGACAGGGACGCACAGATACGCAGTATTTT. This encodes CATSRGQGRTDTQYF.

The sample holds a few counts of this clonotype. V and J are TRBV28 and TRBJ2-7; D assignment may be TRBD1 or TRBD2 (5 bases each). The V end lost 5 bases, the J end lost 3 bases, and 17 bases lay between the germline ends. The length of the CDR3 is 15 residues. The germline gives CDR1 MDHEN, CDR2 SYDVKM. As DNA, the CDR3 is TGTGCCAGCAGTCTGGGGGTGAGGGGAAGCTACGAGCAGTACTTC. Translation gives CASSLGVRGSYEQYF.

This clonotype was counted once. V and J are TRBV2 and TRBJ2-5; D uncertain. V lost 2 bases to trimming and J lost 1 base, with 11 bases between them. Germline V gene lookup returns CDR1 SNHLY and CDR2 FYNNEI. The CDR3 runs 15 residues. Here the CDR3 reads CASSETDWSQETQYF. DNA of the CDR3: TGTGCCAGCAGTGAAACAGATTGGTCCCAAGAGACCCAGTACTTC.

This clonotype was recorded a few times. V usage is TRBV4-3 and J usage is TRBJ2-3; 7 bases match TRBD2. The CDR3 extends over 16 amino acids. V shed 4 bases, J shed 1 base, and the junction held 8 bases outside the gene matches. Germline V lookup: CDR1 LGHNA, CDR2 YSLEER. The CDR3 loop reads CASSPFWGGGTDTQYF. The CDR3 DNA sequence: TGCGCCAGCAGCCCGTTTTGGGGAGGGGGCACAGATACGCAGTATTTT.

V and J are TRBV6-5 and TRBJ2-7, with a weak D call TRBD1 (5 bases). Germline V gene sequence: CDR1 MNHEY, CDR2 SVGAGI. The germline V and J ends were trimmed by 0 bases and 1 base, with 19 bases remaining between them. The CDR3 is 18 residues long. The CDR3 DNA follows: TGTGCCAGCAGTTACTCCCCCCCCTCAGGGAAAGGGTCCTACGAGCAGTACTTC. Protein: CASSYSPPSGKGSYEQYF.

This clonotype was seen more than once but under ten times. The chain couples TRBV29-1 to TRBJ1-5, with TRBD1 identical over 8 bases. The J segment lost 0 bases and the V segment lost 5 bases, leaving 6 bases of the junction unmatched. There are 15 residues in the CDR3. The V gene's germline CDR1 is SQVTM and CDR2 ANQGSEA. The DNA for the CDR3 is TGCAGCGTTAGCTCAGGGGGCGATAGCAATCAGCCCCAGCATTTT. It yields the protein CSVSSGGDSNQPQHF.

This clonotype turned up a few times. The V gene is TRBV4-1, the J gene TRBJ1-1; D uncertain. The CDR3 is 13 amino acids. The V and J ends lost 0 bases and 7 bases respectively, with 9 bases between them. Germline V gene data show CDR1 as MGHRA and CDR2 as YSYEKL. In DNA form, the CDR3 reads TGCGCCAGCAGCCAAGAAGGTCGAGGTGAAGCTTTCTTT. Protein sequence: CASSQEGRGEAFF.

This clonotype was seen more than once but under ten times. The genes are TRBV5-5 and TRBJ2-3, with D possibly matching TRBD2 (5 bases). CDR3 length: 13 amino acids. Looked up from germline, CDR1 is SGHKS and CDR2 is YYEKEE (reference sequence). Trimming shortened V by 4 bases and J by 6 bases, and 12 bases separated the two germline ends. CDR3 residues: CASSTDRRDTQYF. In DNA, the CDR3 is TGTGCCAGCAGCACCGACCGGAGGGATACGCAGTATTTT. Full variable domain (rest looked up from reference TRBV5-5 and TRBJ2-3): DAGVTQSPTHLIKTRGQQVTLRCSPISGHKSVSWYQQVLGQGPQFIFQYYEKEERGRGNFPDRFSARQFPNYSSELNVNALLLGDSALYLCASSTDRRDTQYFGPGTRLTVL.

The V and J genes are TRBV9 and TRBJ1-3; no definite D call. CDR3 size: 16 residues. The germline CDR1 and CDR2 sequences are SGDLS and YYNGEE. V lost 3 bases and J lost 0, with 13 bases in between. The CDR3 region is CASSDNLPSSGNTIYF. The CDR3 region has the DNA TGTGCCAGCAGCGATAACCTCCCCAGCTCTGGAAACACCATATATTTT.

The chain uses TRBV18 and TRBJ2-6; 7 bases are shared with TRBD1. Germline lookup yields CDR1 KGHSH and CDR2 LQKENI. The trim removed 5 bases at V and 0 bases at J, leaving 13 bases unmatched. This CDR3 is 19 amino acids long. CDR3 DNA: TGTGCCAGCTCAACCCGGACAGGCCTCACCGGCTCTGGGGCCAACGTCCTGACTTTC. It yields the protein CASSTRTGLTGSGANVLTF.

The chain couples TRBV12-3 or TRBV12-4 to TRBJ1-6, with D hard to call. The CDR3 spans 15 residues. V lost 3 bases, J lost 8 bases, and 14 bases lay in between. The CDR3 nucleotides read TGTGCCAGCAGTTTGTGGCGGTTCGGGGATTCACCCCTCCACTTT. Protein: CASSLWRFGDSPLHF.

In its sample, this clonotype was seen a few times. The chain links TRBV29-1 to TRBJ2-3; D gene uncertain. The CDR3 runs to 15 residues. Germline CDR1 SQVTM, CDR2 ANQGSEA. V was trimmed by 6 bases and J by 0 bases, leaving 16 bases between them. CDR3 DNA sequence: TGCAGCGTCTTATGGGGTAGCACTAGCACAGATACGCAGTATTTT. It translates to CSVLWGSTSTDTQYF.

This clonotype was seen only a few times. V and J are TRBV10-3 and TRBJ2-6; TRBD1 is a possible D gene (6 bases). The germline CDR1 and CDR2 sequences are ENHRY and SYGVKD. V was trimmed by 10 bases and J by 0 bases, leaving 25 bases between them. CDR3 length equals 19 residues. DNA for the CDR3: TGTGCCACTTCCCGATTAACGCCGGGACAAATCTCTGGGGCCAACGTCCTGACTTTC. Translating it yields CATSRLTPGQISGANVLTF.

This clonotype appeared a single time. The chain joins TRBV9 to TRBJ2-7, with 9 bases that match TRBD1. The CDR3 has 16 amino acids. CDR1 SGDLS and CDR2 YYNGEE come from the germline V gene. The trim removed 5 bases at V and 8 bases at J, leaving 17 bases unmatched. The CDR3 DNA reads TGTGCCAGCAGGTTGTCCGCCGGGACAGGGAAGTCACAGCAGTACTTC. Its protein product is CASRLSAGTGKSQQYF.

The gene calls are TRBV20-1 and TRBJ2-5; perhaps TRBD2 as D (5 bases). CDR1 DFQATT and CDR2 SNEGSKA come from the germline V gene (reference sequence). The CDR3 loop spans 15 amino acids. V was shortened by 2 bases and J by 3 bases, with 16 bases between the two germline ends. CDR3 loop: CSARRRYGGKETQYF. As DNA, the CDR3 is TGCAGTGCTAGAAGGCGATATGGAGGAAAAGAGACCCAGTACTTC.